This TCR beta chain was sequenced during a study of blood T cell repertoires in COVID-19 (TCRdb year 2020). Turning to the overall study: Samples from collaborators originated in the United States, Italy and Spain and spanned both the acute and convalescent phases of COVID-19. The prospective study material was composed of cDNA or gDNA derived from T cells, B-cell-depleted T cells, or PBMCs. Deeply sampled blood TCRbeta repertoires from subjects exposed to, actively infected with, or recovered from COVID-19 were included in the dataset. The repertoires were made available in a free public database intended to serve as a resource for research on the immune response to SARS-CoV-2. The samples were drawn from the first 160 participants of the ongoing ImmuneRACE study and from roughly 1,300 subjects provided by 6 global collaborators. A de-identified subject ID, COVID-19 status, age in years and sex were almost always included in the sample metadata. Where available, HLA class I and class II types were obtained from metadata supplied by the sample provider rather than from assay-based typing.

The germline V gene encodes CDR1 MGHRA and CDR2 YSYEKL. The junction shows trimming of 4 bases on V and 2 bases on J, and the gene matches do not reach 5 bases of it. The CDR3 has 15 amino acids, counting the end cysteine and phenylalanine. Only CDR3 DNA remains: 45 bases, in frame from the first base. What the research found in general, with its limitations: The quantity of clinical and demographic metadata differed by source and by participant and was supplied without curation.

The collaborating institutions used their own protocols to collect whole blood in K2EDTA tubes. Collaborator samples were shipped for TCRbeta analysis as frozen whole blood, isolated PBMCs, or DNA extracted from either sample type. Comment on this clone: Its binding antigen is unknown. No base quality information exists; no much larger clone differs at one position.

TCRbeta CDR3 regions were amplified from genomic DNA by means of the immunoSEQ Assay, a bias-controlled multiplex PCR. In the paper's pipeline: The number of nucleated cells in each sample was estimated from the amplification of reference gene primers within the assay. To quantify the absolute abundance of each unique TCRbeta CDR3 rearrangement, sequence reads were collapsed and filtered. For each sample, productive Simpson clonality was calculated by taking the square root of Simpson's diversity index across productive rearrangements. Held by TCRdb, this immuneACCESS table contains in-frame sequences only and omits some clones. Under half of the omission traces to an unresolved V gene where checked; the cause of the rest is unknown. D and trimming were read from the DNA, whereas the V and J calls and clone size are those reported in that table. This sample is represented by about 220,000 clones; less than 90% of them were singletons. Together, the top ten hold approximately 0.7% of the sample.

The receptor chain draws on TRBV4-1 and TRBJ2-7; 10 nucleotides in the junction match TRBD2. The TCR comes from a man in his forties or fifties with acute or convalescent COVID-19. The material sequenced was peripheral blood. The CDR3 protein sequence reads: CASSLQAGGPYEQYF. The DNA reads TGCGCCAGCAGCCTCCAAGCGGGAGGGCCCTACGAGCAGTACTTC.